This TCR beta chain derives from a study of identical twins. Study-level findings and limits: Alpha sequences that were out-of-frame and twin-shared showed an excess of low generation probability. Where beta out-of-frame sequences were concerned, excess twin sharing was weaker. Conclusions rested on cross-sectional statistics rather than following the same donors.

Template switching created a universal primer site, and the cDNA included unique molecular identifiers. One entry per CDR3 protein results from TCRdb running MiXCR on the 5' RACE reads. Of roughly 1,500,000 distinct CDR3 sequences listed, about 31% are singletons. From germline, CDR1 is LNHDA and CDR2 SQIVND (reference sequence). The ends lost 1 base at V and 2 bases at J; junction bases unmatched: 3. CDR3 length: 16 residues. This clonotype was seen a few times. Its antigen remains unidentified. This receptor was identified in a newborn girl in good health. Sequenced input: cord blood. This rearrangement joins TRBV19 to TRBJ2-1, with 9 nucleotides matching TRBD2. The CDR3 spells CASSIVTSGTYNEQFF. The CDR3 nucleotides are TGTGCCAGTAGTATAGTGACTAGCGGAACCTACAATGAGCAGTTCTTC.